The rows below give T cell receptor beta chains drawn from one sample of a study of blood T cell repertoires in COVID-19. Sequenced by immunoSEQ multiplex PCR; TCRdb stores in-frame clones only, minus some. The data contain 360,000 or so clones, almost 90% of them singletons. The sequenced sample consisted of peripheral blood. These receptors all stem from a man between 18 and 35 years old with active or convalescent COVID-19. The CDR3 runs from the conserved cysteine through the conserved F or W. Fields, in order: clone size, CDR3 length, J gene, V gene, D gene, CDR3 protein, CDR3 DNA. The D gene is left open where the match is weak. For some rows the clone size is stated as once, few or many, or as a class when expanded; others skip it.

abundance: NA
len: 14
j_gene: TRBJ2-5
v_gene: TRBV28
d_gene: NA
CDR3aa: CASSPGDSQETQYF
CDR3nt: TGTGCCAGCAGTCCGGGGGACAGCCAAGAGACCCAGTACTTC

abundance: NA
len: 18
j_gene: TRBJ1-4
v_gene: TRBV5-8
d_gene: TRBD1
CDR3aa: CASSLVGDSPYLNEKLFF
CDR3nt: TGTGCCAGCAGCTTGGTGGGGGACAGTCCATACCTTAATGAAAAACTGTTTTTT

abundance: NA
len: 15
j_gene: TRBJ1-1
v_gene: TRBV7-9
d_gene: TRBD1
CDR3aa: CASHGTGGTNTEAFF
CDR3nt: TGTGCCAGCCATGGTACAGGGGGGACGAACACTGAAGCTTTCTTT

abundance: NA
len: 16
j_gene: TRBJ1-2
v_gene: TRBV21-1
d_gene: NA
CDR3aa: CASSNTGQGTNYGYTF
CDR3nt: TGTGCCAGCAGCAATACCGGACAGGGGACTAACTATGGCTACACCTTC

abundance: once
len: 12
j_gene: TRBJ1-1
v_gene: TRBV29-1
d_gene: NA
CDR3aa: CSAGEGDTEAFF
CDR3nt: TGCAGCGCCGGGGAGGGGGACACTGAAGCTTTCTTT

abundance: once
len: 13
j_gene: TRBJ1-4
v_gene: TRBV24-1
d_gene: NA
CDR3aa: CATSQGADEKLFF
CDR3nt: TGTGCCACCAGTCAGGGTGCCGATGAAAAACTGTTTTTT

abundance: NA
len: 15
j_gene: TRBJ2-3
v_gene: TRBV7-8
d_gene: NA
CDR3aa: CASSLVGTVVDTQYF
CDR3nt: TGTGCCAGCAGCTTAGTTGGCACCGTCGTGGATACGCAGTATTTT

abundance: NA
len: 16
j_gene: TRBJ2-5
v_gene: TRBV7-2
d_gene: TRBD2
CDR3aa: CASSPLAGSSPETQYF
CDR3nt: TGTGCCAGCAGCCCCTTAGCGGGGAGCTCACCGGAGACCCAGTACTTC

abundance: NA
len: 16
j_gene: TRBJ2-3
v_gene: TRBV4-3
d_gene: TRBD2
CDR3aa: CASSSQLAGKTDTQYF
CDR3nt: TGCGCCAGCAGCTCCCAGTTAGCGGGGAAGACAGATACGCAGTATTTT

abundance: NA
len: 19
j_gene: TRBJ1-3
v_gene: TRBV7-8
d_gene: TRBD1
CDR3aa: CASSLARQTGPPRGNTIYF
CDR3nt: TGTGCCAGCAGCTTAGCCAGACAGACAGGGCCTCCCCGTGGAAACACCATATATTTT

abundance: NA
len: 17
j_gene: TRBJ1-3
v_gene: TRBV19
d_gene: NA
CDR3aa: CASSILPAQGYGNTIYF
CDR3nt: TGTGCCAGTAGTATACTCCCCGCTCAGGGTTATGGAAACACCATATATTTT

abundance: NA
len: 12
j_gene: TRBJ1-2
v_gene: TRBV29-1
d_gene: NA
CDR3aa: CSVGTGNYGYTF
CDR3nt: TGCAGCGTGGGTACAGGAAACTATGGCTACACCTTC

abundance: NA
len: 15
j_gene: TRBJ1-3
v_gene: TRBV9
d_gene: NA
CDR3aa: CASSTDSSSGNTIYF
CDR3nt: TGTGCCAGCAGCACCGACAGTTCCTCTGGAAACACCATATATTTT

abundance: NA
len: 14
j_gene: TRBJ2-7
v_gene: TRBV9
d_gene: NA
CDR3aa: CASSVGRGRYEQYF
CDR3nt: TGTGCCAGCAGCGTAGGGAGGGGGCGGTACGAGCAGTACTTC

abundance: NA
len: 16
j_gene: TRBJ2-2
v_gene: TRBV9
d_gene: TRBD1
CDR3aa: CASSRPGQGAAGELFF
CDR3nt: TGTGCCAGCAGCAGGCCGGGACAGGGGGCGGCCGGGGAGCTGTTTTTT

abundance: NA
len: 13
j_gene: TRBJ2-7
v_gene: TRBV11-3
d_gene: NA
CDR3aa: CASSFGGGNEQYF
CDR3nt: TGTGCCAGCAGCTTTGGGGGAGGAAACGAGCAGTACTTC

abundance: NA
len: 17
j_gene: TRBJ2-3
v_gene: TRBV21-1
d_gene: NA
CDR3aa: CASSKSIRGYSTDTQYF
CDR3nt: TGTGCCAGCAGCAAATCAATCAGGGGGTACAGCACAGATACGCAGTATTTT

abundance: NA
len: 16
j_gene: TRBJ1-1
v_gene: TRBV14
d_gene: NA
CDR3aa: CASSPPPSRAGTEAFF
CDR3nt: TGTGCCAGCAGCCCCCCGCCTAGTAGGGCGGGCACTGAAGCTTTCTTT

abundance: NA
len: 13
j_gene: TRBJ1-1
v_gene: TRBV6-6
d_gene: NA
CDR3aa: CASSYDSVEGAFF
CDR3nt: TGTGCCAGCAGTTACGACAGCGTTGAAGGAGCTTTCTTT

abundance: NA
len: 14
j_gene: TRBJ1-4
v_gene: TRBV7-8
d_gene: NA
CDR3aa: CASSLNGGREKLFF
CDR3nt: TGTGCCAGCAGCTTAAACGGCGGGAGGGAAAAACTGTTTTTT

abundance: NA
len: 14
j_gene: TRBJ1-2
v_gene: TRBV6-5
d_gene: TRBD1
CDR3aa: CASSRQGTVYGYTF
CDR3nt: TGTGCCAGCAGTCGACAGGGGACAGTCTATGGCTACACCTTC

abundance: NA
len: 16
j_gene: TRBJ2-1
v_gene: TRBV6-5
d_gene: TRBD2
CDR3aa: CASSYSALAEGNEQFF
CDR3nt: TGTGCCAGCAGTTACTCTGCACTAGCGGAAGGAAATGAGCAGTTCTTC

abundance: NA
len: 12
j_gene: TRBJ2-5
v_gene: TRBV24-1
d_gene: NA
CDR3aa: CATSDIPETQYF
CDR3nt: TGTGCCACCAGTGATATTCCGGAGACCCAGTACTTC

abundance: NA
len: 17
j_gene: TRBJ2-2
v_gene: TRBV5-1
d_gene: TRBD2
CDR3aa: CASSLALAGAGTGELFF
CDR3nt: TGCGCCAGCAGCTTGGCCCTAGCGGGGGCTGGGACCGGGGAGCTGTTTTTT

abundance: NA
len: 15
j_gene: TRBJ2-7
v_gene: TRBV19
d_gene: NA
CDR3aa: CASSRGQGGLSEQYF
CDR3nt: TGTGCCAGTAGTAGAGGACAGGGAGGGTTATCCGAGCAGTACTTC

abundance: once
len: 11
j_gene: TRBJ1-4
v_gene: TRBV27
d_gene: TRBD1
CDR3aa: CASRGGEKLFF
CDR3nt: TGTGCCAGCAGAGGGGGCGAAAAACTGTTTTTT

abundance: NA
len: 17
j_gene: TRBJ2-5
v_gene: TRBV4-1
d_gene: NA
CDR3aa: CASSQVFGGQPQETQYF
CDR3nt: TGCGCCAGCAGCCAAGTCTTTGGTGGGCAGCCCCAAGAGACCCAGTACTTC

abundance: NA
len: 14
j_gene: TRBJ1-5
v_gene: TRBV7-3
d_gene: NA
CDR3aa: CASSPQGSNQPQHF
CDR3nt: TGTGCCAGCAGCCCACAGGGCTCCAATCAGCCCCAGCATTTT

abundance: NA
len: 15
j_gene: TRBJ2-2
v_gene: TRBV19
d_gene: NA
CDR3aa: CASQGVGGNTGELFF
CDR3nt: TGTGCCAGCCAAGGAGTGGGAGGGAACACCGGGGAGCTGTTTTTT

abundance: NA
len: 15
j_gene: TRBJ1-3
v_gene: TRBV11-2
d_gene: TRBD1
CDR3aa: CASGRGPSSGNTIYF
CDR3nt: TGTGCCAGCGGCAGGGGGCCCAGCTCTGGAAACACCATATATTTT

abundance: NA
len: 14
j_gene: TRBJ1-5
v_gene: TRBV7-9
d_gene: NA
CDR3aa: CASSFGKGNQPQHF
CDR3nt: TGTGCCAGCAGCTTCGGGAAAGGAAATCAGCCCCAGCATTTT

abundance: NA
len: 15
j_gene: TRBJ2-5
v_gene: TRBV6-2/TRBV6-3
d_gene: TRBD2
CDR3aa: CASSELAGVQETQYF
CDR3nt: TGTGCCAGCAGCGAACTAGCGGGGGTCCAAGAGACCCAGTACTTC

abundance: NA
len: 15
j_gene: TRBJ1-5
v_gene: TRBV6-5
d_gene: TRBD1
CDR3aa: CASSLSGTGNQPQHF
CDR3nt: TGTGCCAGCAGTCTATCCGGGACAGGGAATCAGCCCCAGCATTTT

abundance: NA
len: 19
j_gene: TRBJ1-6
v_gene: TRBV7-9
d_gene: NA
CDR3aa: CASSTSPGTLSAGDSPLHF
CDR3nt: TGTGCCAGCAGCACCAGCCCCGGGACTCTCTCCGCGGGGGACTCACCCCTCCACTTT

abundance: NA
len: 13
j_gene: TRBJ1-6
v_gene: TRBV21-1
d_gene: NA
CDR3aa: CASRVGRRAPLHF
CDR3nt: TGTGCCAGCAGGGTAGGGAGGAGGGCACCCCTCCACTTT

abundance: few
len: 14
j_gene: TRBJ2-1
v_gene: TRBV18
d_gene: NA
CDR3aa: CASSSKREVNEQFF
CDR3nt: TGTGCCAGCTCATCGAAAAGGGAGGTCAATGAGCAGTTCTTC

abundance: NA
len: 14
j_gene: TRBJ2-3
v_gene: TRBV6-4
d_gene: TRBD1
CDR3aa: CASSRDRGADTQYF
CDR3nt: TGTGCCAGCAGCCGGGACAGGGGGGCAGATACGCAGTATTTT

abundance: NA
len: 12
j_gene: TRBJ2-2
v_gene: TRBV28
d_gene: TRBD2
CDR3aa: CATGGGPGELFF
CDR3nt: TGTGCCACGGGGGGGGGACCCGGGGAGCTGTTTTTT

abundance: NA
len: 17
j_gene: TRBJ1-3
v_gene: TRBV18
d_gene: NA
CDR3aa: CASSPPPRGGSGNTIYF
CDR3nt: TGTGCCAGCTCACCACCGCCCCGAGGGGGCTCTGGAAACACCATATATTTT

abundance: NA
len: 13
j_gene: TRBJ1-4
v_gene: TRBV12-3/TRBV12-4
d_gene: NA
CDR3aa: CASSRQPSEKLFF
CDR3nt: TGTGCCAGCAGCCGACAGCCCTCCGAAAAACTGTTTTTT

abundance: once
len: 14
j_gene: TRBJ1-2
v_gene: TRBV3-1/TRBV3-2
d_gene: NA
CDR3aa: CASSQDSRSYGYTF
CDR3nt: TGTGCCAGCAGCCAAGATAGTAGATCCTATGGCTACACCTTC